This T cell receptor (beta chain) was identified in a study of tumor-infiltrating lymphocytes in localized non-small cell lung cancer. Study-level information: The cohort mixed smokers and never-smokers, several histologies, and some post-neoadjuvant-chemotherapy samples.

This clone was recorded a few times. Its antigen is undetermined. Study conclusions and caveats: Different pieces of the same tissue were used for each assay. Available tissue quantity limited TCR sequencing to a patient subset.

Clones were sequenced by immunoSEQ multiplex PCR, and TCRdb holds only the in-frame ones, with some missing. The table records more than 9,500 clones, 66% of them present only once. J gave up 3 bases and V 0 bases, and 16 bases lay outside the gene matches. The CDR3 spans 20 residues. CDR1 is LGHNA, CDR2 YNFKEQ, per germline. The chain links TRBV4-2 to TRBJ2-3; 9 positions match TRBD2. The TCR originated in a human donor with non-small cell lung cancer. The specimen sequenced was lung tumor tissue. The CDR3 sequence: CASSQEPSSGGRGSTDTQYF. CDR3 DNA sequence: TGTGCCAGCAGCCAAGAACCTAGTAGCGGGGGTCGAGGGTCGACAGATACGCAGTATTTT.